What follows are 10 T cell receptor beta chains derived from one specimen sequenced in a study of shared clonotypes between healthy human individuals. The protocol was immunoSEQ multiplex PCR, while the TCRdb copy is restricted to in-frame clones and leaves out a portion. This table holds roughly 660,000 clones, about 92% found once. Sequenced: memory CD8+ T cells from PBMCs. Subset described: CD45RO+ cells pooled with CCR7-negative TemRA cells. The receptors shown here come from a man between 18 and 35 years old in good health. Some clones in this sample may be carry-over from other donors' samples.

This CDR3 is CSVRGGYGYTF. The DNA of the CDR3 is TGCAGCGTCAGGGGGGGCTATGGCTACACCTTC. The rearrangement joins TRBV29-1 to TRBJ1-2, with 7 bases lining up with TRBD1. Germline V CDR1 and CDR2: SQVTM, ANQGSEA. J lost 4 bases, V lost 6 bases, and 2 bases had no gene match. There are 11 residues in the CDR3. Filled out from reference TRBV29-1 and TRBJ1-2, the complete variable domain reads SAVISQKPSRDICQRGTSLTIQCQVDSQVTMMFWYRQQPGQSLTLIATANQGSEATYESGFVIDKFPISRPNLTFSTLTVSNMSPEDSSIYLCSVRGGYGYTFGSGTRLTVV.

The chain carries TRBV10-3 and TRBJ2-7, with 9 bases aligning to TRBD1. J was trimmed by 3 bases and V by 9 bases; bases with no gene match: 6. This CDR3 is 13 amino acids long. Germline V gene lookup returns CDR1 ENHRY and CDR2 SYGVKD. The CDR3 sequence is CAIEGDRDYEQYF. The CDR3 DNA reads as TGTGCCATTGAAGGGGACAGGGACTACGAGCAGTACTTC.

This rearrangement joins TRBV5-5 to TRBJ1-1; D gene ambiguous. The CDR3 loop spans 13 amino acids. With 1 base removed from V and 7 bases from J, the gap between germline ends came to 11 bases. Germline V gene sequence: CDR1 SGHKS, CDR2 YYEKEE (reference sequence). Here the CDR3 DNA reads TGTGCCAGCAGCTTGCTCACGGCGATTGAAGCTTTCTTT. Its translation: CASSLLTAIEAFF.

This rearrangement joins TRBV19 to TRBJ2-1, with TRBD2 matching 8 bases. The CDR3 has 14 residues. CDR1 and CDR2 (germline): LNHDA, SQIVND (reference sequence). After removal of 1 base from V and 10 bases from J, the junction contained 6 bases not matched to a gene. The CDR3 DNA reads TGTGCCAGTAGTATAGTTAGCGGGGACCGGGAGCAGTTCTTC. Its protein is CASSIVSGDREQFF.

The chain joins TRBV11-2 to TRBJ1-1; 7 nucleotides align to TRBD1. This CDR3 has 14 amino acids. The V segment lost 5 bases and the J segment 6 bases; nucleotides outside the gene matches: 9. CDR1 and CDR2 from the germline V gene are SGHAT and FQNNGV. CDR3 in amino acids: CASSHRQGEAEAFF. CDR3 DNA: TGTGCCAGCAGCCACAGACAGGGAGAAGCTGAAGCTTTCTTT. The full variable domain, its missing parts supplied by reference TRBV11-2 and TRBJ1-1, is EAGVAQSPRYKIIEKRQSVAFWCNPISGHATLYWYQQILGQGPKLLIQFQNNGVVDDSQLPKDRFSAERLKGVDSTLKIQPAKLEDSAVYLCASSHRQGEAEAFFGQGTRLTVV.

The gene calls are TRBV7-9 and TRBJ2-1; perhaps TRBD2 as D (6 bases). Germline-derived CDR1 and CDR2 are SEHNR and FQNEAQ (reference sequence). Trimming removed 3 bases at V and 7 bases at J, with 16 bases between. The CDR3 runs to 15 residues. The CDR3 loop is CASSFGSANRNEQFF. The CDR3 DNA sequence: TGTGCCAGCAGCTTCGGGAGCGCCAATCGGAATGAGCAGTTCTTC.

The chain has TRBV7-3 and TRBJ1-1; D is ambiguous. Trimming left V 2 bases short and J 6 bases short, with 16 bases between. CDR1 is SGHTA, CDR2 FQGTGA, per germline. This CDR3 has 15 amino acids. The CDR3 sequence: CASSLGSSPRAEAFF. The CDR3 nucleotides are TGTGCCAGCAGCTTAGGAAGCTCCCCTAGAGCTGAAGCTTTCTTT.

Concerning this clone itself: Other DNA sequences within the sample encode an identical CDR3. The V and J genes are TRBV30 and TRBJ1-1, with TRBD1 as a possible D gene (6 bases). This CDR3 spans 13 amino acids. V was cut by 0 bases and J by 4 bases, with 9 bases left in between. Germline CDR1 is GTSNPN and CDR2 is SVGIG (reference sequence). The CDR3 DNA reads TGTGCCTGGAGTGTAGGGGGGGGCACTGAAGCTTTCTTT. Its translation: CAWSVGGGTEAFF.

The chain combines TRBV5-1 with TRBJ1-4, with 11 bases fitting TRBD1. J gave up 3 bases and V 4 bases, and 5 bases lay outside the gene matches. CDR3 length: 16 amino acids. The germline V gene has CDR1 SGHRS and CDR2 YFSETQ. In nucleotides, the CDR3 is TGCGCCAGCAGCGCCGGACAGGGGGCTCCTAATGAAAAACTGTTTTTT. This translates into CASSAGQGAPNEKLFF.

J is TRBJ1-4 and V is TRBV28, with a possible D match to TRBD1 (6 bases). V was cut by 6 bases and J by 8 bases, with 16 bases left in between. The CDR3 is made up of 14 amino acids. Germline assignment: CDR1 MDHEN and CDR2 SYDVKM. The CDR3 protein is CASRWTVEEEKLFF. The CDR3 nucleotides are TGTGCCAGCAGATGGACAGTAGAGGAAGAAAAACTGTTTTTT.